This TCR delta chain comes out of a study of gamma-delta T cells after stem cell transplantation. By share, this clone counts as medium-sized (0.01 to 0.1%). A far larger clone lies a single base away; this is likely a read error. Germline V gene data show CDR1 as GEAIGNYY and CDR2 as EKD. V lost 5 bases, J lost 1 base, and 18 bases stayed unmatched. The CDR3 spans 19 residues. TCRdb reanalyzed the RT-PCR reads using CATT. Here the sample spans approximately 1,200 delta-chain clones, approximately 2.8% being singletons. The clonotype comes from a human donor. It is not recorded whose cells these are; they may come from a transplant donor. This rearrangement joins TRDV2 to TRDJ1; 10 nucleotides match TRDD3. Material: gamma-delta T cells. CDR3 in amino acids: CACGTLGELGDRVTDKLIF. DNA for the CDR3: TGTGCCTGTGGGACCCTTGGGGAGCTGGGGGATAGGGTCACCGATAAACTCATCTTT.